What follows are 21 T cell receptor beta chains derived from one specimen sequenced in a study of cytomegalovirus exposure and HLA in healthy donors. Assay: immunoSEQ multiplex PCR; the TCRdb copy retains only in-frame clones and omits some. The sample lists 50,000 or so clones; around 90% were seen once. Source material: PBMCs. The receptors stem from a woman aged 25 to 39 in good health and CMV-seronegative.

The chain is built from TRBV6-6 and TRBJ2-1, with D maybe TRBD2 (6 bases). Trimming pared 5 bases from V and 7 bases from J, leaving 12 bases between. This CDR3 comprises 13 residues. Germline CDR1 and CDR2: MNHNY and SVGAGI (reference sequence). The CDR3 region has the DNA TGTGCCAGCAGTATACTAGCATTGAATGAGCAGTTCTTC. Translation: CASSILALNEQFF.

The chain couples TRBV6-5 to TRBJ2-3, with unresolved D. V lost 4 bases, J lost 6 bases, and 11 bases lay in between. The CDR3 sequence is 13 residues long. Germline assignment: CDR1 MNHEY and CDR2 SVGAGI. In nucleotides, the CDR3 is TGTGCCAGCAGTTCGTCGTTTATGGATACGCAGTATTTT. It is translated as CASSSSFMDTQYF.

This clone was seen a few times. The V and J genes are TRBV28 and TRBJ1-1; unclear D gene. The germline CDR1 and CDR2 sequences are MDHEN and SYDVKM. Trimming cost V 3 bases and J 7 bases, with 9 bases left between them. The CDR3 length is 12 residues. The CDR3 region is CASSFSRGEAFF. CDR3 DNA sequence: TGTGCCAGCAGTTTTTCCCGGGGTGAAGCTTTCTTT.

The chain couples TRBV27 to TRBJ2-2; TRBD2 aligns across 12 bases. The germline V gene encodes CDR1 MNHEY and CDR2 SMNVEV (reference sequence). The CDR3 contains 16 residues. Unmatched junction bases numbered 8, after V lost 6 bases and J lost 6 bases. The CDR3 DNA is TGTGCCAGCAGACCGACTAGCGGGAGAGTCTCCGGGGAGCTGTTTTTT. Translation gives CASRPTSGRVSGELFF.

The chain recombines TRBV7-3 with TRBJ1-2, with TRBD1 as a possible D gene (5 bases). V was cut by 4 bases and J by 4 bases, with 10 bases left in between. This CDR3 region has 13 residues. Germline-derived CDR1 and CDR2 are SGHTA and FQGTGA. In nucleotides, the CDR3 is TGTGCCAGCAGCTCCGACAGCCTCTATGGCTACACCTTC. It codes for CASSSDSLYGYTF.

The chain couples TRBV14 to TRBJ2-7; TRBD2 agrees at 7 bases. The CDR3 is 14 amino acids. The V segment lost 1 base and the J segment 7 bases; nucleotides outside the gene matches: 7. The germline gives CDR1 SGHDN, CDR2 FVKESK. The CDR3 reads CASSQVPSRGEQYF. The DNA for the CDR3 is TGTGCCAGCAGCCAAGTTCCCTCGCGGGGGGAGCAGTACTTC.

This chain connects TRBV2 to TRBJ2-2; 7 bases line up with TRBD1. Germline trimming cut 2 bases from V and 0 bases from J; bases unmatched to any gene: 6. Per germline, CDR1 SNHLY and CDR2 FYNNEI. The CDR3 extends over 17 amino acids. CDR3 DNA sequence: TGTGCCAGCAGTGAAAATTTGGGGACAGCGAACACCGGGGAGCTGTTTTTT. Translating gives CASSENLGTANTGELFF.

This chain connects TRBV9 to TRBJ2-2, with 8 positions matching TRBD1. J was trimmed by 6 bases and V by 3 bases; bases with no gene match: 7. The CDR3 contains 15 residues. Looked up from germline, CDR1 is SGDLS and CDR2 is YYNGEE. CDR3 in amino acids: CASSEQGARPGELFF. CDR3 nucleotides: TGTGCCAGCAGCGAGCAGGGGGCGCGTCCCGGGGAGCTGTTTTTT.

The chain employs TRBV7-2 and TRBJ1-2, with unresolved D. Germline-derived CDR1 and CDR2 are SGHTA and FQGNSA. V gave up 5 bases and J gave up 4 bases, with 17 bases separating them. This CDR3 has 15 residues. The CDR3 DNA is TGTGCCAGCAGCCTAAAGGTGGGAGACGCCTATGGCTACACCTTC. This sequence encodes CASSLKVGDAYGYTF.

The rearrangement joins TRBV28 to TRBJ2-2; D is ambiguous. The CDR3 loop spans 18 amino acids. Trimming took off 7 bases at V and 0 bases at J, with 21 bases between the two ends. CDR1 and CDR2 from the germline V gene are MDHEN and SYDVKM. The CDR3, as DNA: TGTGCCAGCATACGGCAGTGGCCGTCTGGAGCGAACACCGGGGAGCTGTTTTTT. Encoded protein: CASIRQWPSGANTGELFF.

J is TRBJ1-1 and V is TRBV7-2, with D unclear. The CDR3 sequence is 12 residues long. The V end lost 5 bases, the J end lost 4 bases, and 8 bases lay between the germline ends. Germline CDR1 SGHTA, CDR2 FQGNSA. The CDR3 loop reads CASSLPGTEAFF. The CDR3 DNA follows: TGTGCCAGCAGCCTCCCCGGCACTGAAGCTTTCTTT.

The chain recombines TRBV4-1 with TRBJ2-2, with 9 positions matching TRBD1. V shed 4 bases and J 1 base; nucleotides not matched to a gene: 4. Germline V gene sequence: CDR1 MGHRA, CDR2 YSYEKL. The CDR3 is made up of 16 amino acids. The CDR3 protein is CASSRPGQGNTGELFF. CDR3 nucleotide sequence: TGCGCCAGCAGCCGCCCGGGACAGGGGAACACCGGGGAGCTGTTTTTT.

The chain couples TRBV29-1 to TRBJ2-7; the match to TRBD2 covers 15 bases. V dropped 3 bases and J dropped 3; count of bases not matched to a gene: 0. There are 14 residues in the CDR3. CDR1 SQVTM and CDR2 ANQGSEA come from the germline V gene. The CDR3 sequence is CSVEGLAGGYEQYF. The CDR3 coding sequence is TGCAGCGTTGAGGGACTAGCGGGAGGCTACGAGCAGTACTTC.

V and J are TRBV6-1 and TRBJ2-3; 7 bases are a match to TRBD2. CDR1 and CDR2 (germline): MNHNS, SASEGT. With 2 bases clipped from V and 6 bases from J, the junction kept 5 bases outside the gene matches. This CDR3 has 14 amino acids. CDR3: CASSEPGGADTQYF. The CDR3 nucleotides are TGTGCCAGCAGTGAACCGGGAGGTGCTGATACGCAGTATTTT.

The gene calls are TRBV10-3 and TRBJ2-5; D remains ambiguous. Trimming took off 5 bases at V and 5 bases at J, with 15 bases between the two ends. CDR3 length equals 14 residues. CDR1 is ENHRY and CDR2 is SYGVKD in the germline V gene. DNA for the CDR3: TGTGCCATCAGTCCGCTGGCGGCCCAGGAGACCCAGTACTTC. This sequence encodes CAISPLAAQETQYF.

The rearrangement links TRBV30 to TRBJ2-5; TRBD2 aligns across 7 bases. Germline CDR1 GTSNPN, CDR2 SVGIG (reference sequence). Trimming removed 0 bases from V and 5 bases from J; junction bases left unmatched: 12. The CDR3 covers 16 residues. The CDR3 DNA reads TGTGCCTGGAGTGTTTACCGGACACCCGGGGGGGAGACCCAGTACTTC. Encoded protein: CAWSVYRTPGGETQYF.

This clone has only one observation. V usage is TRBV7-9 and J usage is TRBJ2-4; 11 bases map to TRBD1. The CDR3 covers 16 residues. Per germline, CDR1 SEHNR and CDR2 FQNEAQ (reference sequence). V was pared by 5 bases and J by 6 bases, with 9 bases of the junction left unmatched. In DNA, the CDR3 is TGTGCCAGCAGCACCCCCGGGACAGGGGGGATAAACATTCAGTACTTC. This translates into CASSTPGTGGINIQYF.

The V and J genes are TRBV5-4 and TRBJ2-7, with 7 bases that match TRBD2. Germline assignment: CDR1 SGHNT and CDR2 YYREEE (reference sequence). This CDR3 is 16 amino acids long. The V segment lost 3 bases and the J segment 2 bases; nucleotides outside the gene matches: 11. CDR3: CASSWGGKLGTYEQYF. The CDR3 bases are TGTGCCAGCAGCTGGGGGGGAAAACTAGGGACCTACGAGCAGTACTTC.

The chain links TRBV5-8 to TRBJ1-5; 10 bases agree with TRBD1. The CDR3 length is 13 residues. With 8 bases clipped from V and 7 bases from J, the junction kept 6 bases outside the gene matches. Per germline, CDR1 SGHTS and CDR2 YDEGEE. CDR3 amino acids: CASRGTGEQPQHF. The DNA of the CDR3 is TGTGCCAGTAGGGGGACAGGGGAACAGCCCCAGCATTTT.

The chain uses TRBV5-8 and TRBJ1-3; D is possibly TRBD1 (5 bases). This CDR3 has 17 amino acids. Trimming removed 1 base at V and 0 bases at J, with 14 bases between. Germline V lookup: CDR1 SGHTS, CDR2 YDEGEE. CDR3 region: CASSLTGDWSSGNTIYF. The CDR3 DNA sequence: TGTGCCAGCAGCTTGACCGGGGACTGGAGCTCTGGAAACACCATATATTTT.

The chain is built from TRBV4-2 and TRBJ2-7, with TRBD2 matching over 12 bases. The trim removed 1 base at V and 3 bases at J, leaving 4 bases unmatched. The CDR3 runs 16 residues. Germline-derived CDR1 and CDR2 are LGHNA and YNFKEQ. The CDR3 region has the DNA TGTGCCAGCAGCCAAGTAAGGACTAGCGGGAACTACGAGCAGTACTTC. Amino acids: CASSQVRTSGNYEQYF.